This TCR beta chain was sequenced in a study of T cell responses to AZD1222 COVID-19 vaccine. The analysis combined second doses at about 4 or about 12 weeks. Study findings and constraints: Variant regions that are unmutated are reportedly the target of nearly half of spike-specific TCRs.

The germline gives CDR1 SGHTA, CDR2 FQGTGA. CDR3 size: 15 residues. The junction had 9 bases not matched to a gene; V was cut back by 5 bases and J by 9 bases. TCRdb keeps only in-frame clones here, not all; method: immunoSEQ multiplex PCR. The table records approximately 270,000 clones, almost 95% of them present only once. Notes on this clone: No antigen is known for it.

This chain connects TRBV7-3 to TRBJ1-6; 8 bases fit TRBD1. The receptor was derived from an adult who received the AZD1222 COVID-19 vaccine. The sequencing here drew on peripheral blood, taken 28 days after the second AZD1222 dose. This CDR3 is CASSEWTGRVSPLHF. DNA of the CDR3: TGTGCCAGCAGCGAGTGGACAGGGAGAGTTTCACCCCTCCACTTT.